A selection of T cell receptor beta chains follows, all from one sample in a study of T-cell reconstitution after alpha-beta-depleted transplantation in children. Via MiXCR, TCRdb re-called the PCR reads, giving one row per CDR3 protein. The sample consists of roughly 100,000 distinct CDR3 sequences, 6% of them appearing once. Sequencing was performed on PBMCs, mostly from graft donor cells, taken 60 days after TCRalphabeta/CD19-depleted stem cell transplant. All receptors come from a female patient aged 2-10 years who had a stem cell transplant for Fanconi anemia, so the T cells may come from the graft donor. Both conserved end residues are part of each CDR3. D genes are given only for firm matches. Size tells how often a clone was seen (once, few, many) or the class of an expanded clone, and some rows leave it out.

TRBJ1-5,TRBV6-5,few,NA,CASSHLGGAEPQHF,TGTGCCAGCAGTCATTTGGGTGGGGCCGAGCCCCAGCATTTT
TRBJ2-5,TRBV18,many,TRBD1,CASSPLGTVQETQYF,TGTGCCAGCTCACCACTGGGGACAGTCCAAGAGACCCAGTACTTC
TRBJ2-2,TRBV12-3/TRBV12-4,many,NA,CASSQVGAGELFF,TGTGCCAGCAGTCAGGTGGGGGCCGGGGAGCTGTTTTTT
TRBJ1-2,TRBV29-1,NA,TRBD1,CSVWGGDRGRGYTF,TGCAGCGTTTGGGGAGGAGACAGGGGTAGAGGCTACACCTTC
TRBJ2-3,TRBV12-3/TRBV12-4,many,TRBD1,CASSYQGADTQYF,TGTGCCAGCAGTTATCAGGGGGCAGATACGCAGTATTTT
TRBJ2-5,TRBV10-3,many,NA,CAISVRGQETQYF,TGTGCCATCAGTGTGAGGGGCCAAGAGACCCAGTACTTC
TRBJ2-1,TRBV5-1,few,NA,CASSLFEGSSYNEQFF,TGCGCCAGCAGCTTGTTCGAGGGGAGCTCCTACAATGAGCAGTTCTTC
TRBJ1-2,TRBV7-2,few,TRBD1,CASSLRQGSGYTF,TGTGCCAGCAGCTTACGACAGGGGTCTGGCTACACCTTC
TRBJ2-2,TRBV29-1,many,TRBD2,CSVGRFRRSGAGELFF,TGCAGCGTTGGTCGTTTTCGCCGGAGCGGGGCCGGGGAGCTGTTTTTT
TRBJ2-3,TRBV12-3/TRBV12-4,many,TRBD2,CASSPGLAGLTDTQYF,TGTGCCAGCAGTCCGGGACTAGCGGGACTCACAGATACGCAGTATTTT
TRBJ2-7,TRBV4-2,many,NA,CASSQGVLGGQKSEGEQYF,TGTGCCAGCAGCCAGGGAGTATTAGGAGGACAGAAGTCTGAGGGCGAGCAGTACTTC
TRBJ1-5,TRBV27,many,NA,CASSFQPGVNQPQHF,TGTGCCAGCAGTTTTCAACCAGGGGTCAATCAGCCCCAGCATTTT
TRBJ1-5,TRBV6-2/TRBV6-3,few,NA,CASTKGVGGSWQPQHF,TGTGCCAGCACTAAGGGGGTCGGGGGCTCCTGGCAGCCCCAGCATTTT
TRBJ2-3,TRBV28,many,NA,CASSQTDTQYF,TGTGCCAGCAGTCAGACAGATACGCAGTATTTT
TRBJ2-1,TRBV6-2/TRBV6-3,many,NA,CASSSTSPRVGNEQFF,TGTGCCAGCAGCTCTACCTCTCCCCGGGTGGGCAATGAGCAGTTCTTC
TRBJ2-2,TRBV30,few,NA,CAWRGNTGELFF,TGTGCCTGGAGGGGTAACACCGGGGAGCTGTTTTTT
TRBJ1-6,TRBV12-3/TRBV12-4,many,TRBD1,CASSLTGQAPLHF,TGTGCCAGCAGTCTGACAGGGCAGGCACCCCTCCACTTT
TRBJ2-5,TRBV5-1,NA,NA,CASGSLGRLRETQYF,TGCGCCAGCGGATCATTAGGACGCCTCCGGGAGACCCAGTACTTC
TRBJ2-2,TRBV5-4,many,TRBD1,CASILQGTGELFF,TGTGCCAGCATATTACAGGGGACCGGGGAGCTGTTTTTT
TRBJ1-5,TRBV19,NA,NA,CASRITGIRNQPQHF,TGTGCCAGTCGCATAACAGGGATTCGCAATCAGCCCCAGCATTTT
TRBJ2-1,TRBV6-5,many,NA,CASQKGDAISYNEQFF,TGTGCCAGCCAGAAGGGGGACGCCATTTCCTACAATGAGCAGTTCTTC
TRBJ2-7,TRBV7-9,many,NA,CASSSFYSAEQYF,TGTGCCAGCAGCTCATTCTACTCGGCCGAGCAGTACTTC
TRBJ2-5,TRBV12-3/TRBV12-4,many,NA,CASSWGRGRQETQYF,TGTGCCAGCAGTTGGGGGCGCGGCCGTCAAGAGACCCAGTACTTC
TRBJ2-2,TRBV25-1,many,NA,CASSEFSGGTGELFF,TGTGCCAGCAGTGAGTTCAGTGGGGGCACCGGGGAGCTGTTTTTT
TRBJ2-1,TRBV7-3,many,NA,CASSLSPNQGYNEQFF,TGTGCCAGCAGCTTATCCCCCAACCAGGGGTACAATGAGCAGTTCTTC
TRBJ2-5,TRBV9,few,TRBD2,CASSVDPGLAGGETQYF,TGTGCCAGCAGCGTAGACCCGGGACTAGCGGGGGGCGAGACCCAGTACTTC
TRBJ1-1,TRBV5-1,many,TRBD1,CASSLSQGGSAEAFF,TGCGCCAGCAGCCTCTCACAGGGGGGGAGCGCTGAAGCTTTCTTT
TRBJ2-1,TRBV28,many,TRBD2,CASSLSLLAGGPNEQFF,TGTGCCAGCAGTTTGTCCCTCCTAGCGGGGGGGCCGAATGAGCAGTTCTTC
TRBJ2-3,TRBV7-2,few,NA,CASSLFRGPDTQYF,TGTGCCAGCAGCTTATTCCGTGGTCCAGATACGCAGTATTTT
TRBJ1-2,TRBV28,few,NA,CASSFGTISYYGYTF,TGTGCCAGCAGTTTCGGGACCATCAGTTACTATGGCTACACCTTC
TRBJ2-3,TRBV6-1,many,NA,CASSDGPDTQYF,TGTGCCAGCAGTGATGGGCCAGATACGCAGTATTTT
TRBJ1-3,TRBV12-3/TRBV12-4,many,NA,CASRGVGSGNTIYF,TGTGCCAGCAGGGGGGTTGGCTCTGGAAACACCATATATTTT
TRBJ2-1,TRBV9,many,NA,CASSVASIGNEQFF,TGTGCCAGCAGCGTAGCATCTATCGGCAATGAGCAGTTCTTC
TRBJ2-5,TRBV7-3,NA,TRBD2,CASSPIGLEGETQYF,TGTGCCAGCAGCCCAATCGGACTAGAAGGGGAGACCCAGTACTTC
TRBJ2-3,TRBV28,many,NA,CASQKGLPTDTQYF,TGTGCCAGCCAGAAGGGACTCCCCACAGATACGCAGTATTTT
TRBJ2-7,TRBV20-1,few,TRBD2,CSARGDGLAGFYEQYF,TGCAGTGCTAGAGGAGACGGATTAGCGGGCTTCTACGAGCAGTACTTC
TRBJ2-2,TRBV29-1,many,TRBD2,CSVEVPRTSGSTRELFF,TGCAGCGTTGAAGTACCCCGGACTAGCGGGAGTACCAGGGAGCTGTTTTTT
TRBJ2-1,TRBV18,few,NA,CASSPGTEYNEQFF,TGTGCCAGCTCACCCGGGACGGAATATAATGAGCAGTTCTTC
TRBJ2-1,TRBV6-1,NA,NA,CASRQKQGPYNEQFF,TGTGCCAGCAGGCAGAAACAGGGCCCCTACAATGAGCAGTTCTTC
TRBJ2-1,TRBV3-1,NA,TRBD2,CATSKDYNIAGDYYNEQFF,TGTGCCACCAGCAAAGATTACAACATAGCGGGAGACTACTACAATGAGCAGTTCTTC
TRBJ2-3,TRBV5-1,medium-sized,TRBD2,CASSWTSGGYTDTQYF,TGCGCCAGCAGCTGGACTAGCGGGGGGTACACAGATACGCAGTATTTT
TRBJ1-2,TRBV24-1,NA,NA,CATSDFDRNYGYTF,TGTGCCACCAGTGATTTCGACAGGAACTATGGCTACACCTTC
TRBJ2-3,TRBV29-1,many,NA,CSVGPASTDTQYF,TGCAGCGTTGGACCCGCTAGTACAGATACGCAGTATTTT
TRBJ1-4,TRBV10-3,many,NA,CAISAAGRGTYYEKLFF,TGTGCCATCAGTGCGGCAGGGAGGGGGACCTATTATGAAAAACTGTTTTTT
TRBJ2-1,TRBV7-3,few,NA,CASSPLGHEQFF,TGTGCCAGCAGCCCCCTTGGGCATGAGCAGTTCTTC
TRBJ2-5,TRBV28,many,TRBD2,CASSAGTSGRVETQYF,TGTGCCAGCAGCGCCGGGACTAGCGGGAGGGTGGAGACCCAGTACTTC
TRBJ2-5,TRBV7-6,NA,NA,CASSLVAVQETQYF,TGTGCCAGCAGCTTAGTAGCGGTACAAGAGACCCAGTACTTC
TRBJ2-5,TRBV6-5,few,NA,CASSYSVGWLAEQETQYF,TGTGCCAGCAGTTACTCTGTTGGTTGGCTAGCTGAACAAGAGACCCAGTACTTC
TRBJ1-1,TRBV6-6,many,NA,CASHRTEVTEAFF,TGTGCCAGCCACCGGACGGAGGTCACTGAAGCTTTCTTT
TRBJ1-5,TRBV7-3,few,NA,CASSLMATNQPQHF,TGTGCCAGCAGCTTAATGGCCACGAATCAGCCCCAGCATTTT
TRBJ2-1,TRBV20-1,many,TRBD2,CSAWTSGKDGNEQFF,TGCAGTGCGTGGACTAGCGGGAAAGACGGCAATGAGCAGTTCTTC
TRBJ2-1,TRBV7-9,many,NA,CASSLLDGGNEQFF,TGTGCCAGCAGCTTACTGGACGGGGGCAATGAGCAGTTCTTC
TRBJ1-2,TRBV29-1,few,TRBD1,CSVLNPDRARTGYTF,TGCAGCGTCCTAAACCCAGACAGGGCTCGGACTGGCTACACCTTC
TRBJ2-1,TRBV12-3/TRBV12-4,many,NA,CASSPNTREQFF,TGTGCCAGCAGTCCAAATACAAGGGAGCAGTTCTTC
TRBJ2-1,TRBV27,many,TRBD2,CASGSSGSPYNEQFF,TGTGCCAGCGGCTCTAGCGGGTCCCCCTACAATGAGCAGTTCTTC
TRBJ1-4,TRBV4-2,many,TRBD1,CASSQGDRGRSEKLFF,TGTGCCAGCAGCCAAGGGGACAGGGGGCGAAGTGAAAAACTGTTTTTT
TRBJ2-1,TRBV7-3,few,TRBD2,CASSLRREGLSNEQFF,TGTGCCAGCAGCTTAAGGCGGGAGGGCCTTAGCAATGAGCAGTTCTTC
TRBJ1-2,TRBV7-9,few,NA,CASSLASGYGYTF,TGTGCCAGCAGCTTAGCTTCGGGGTATGGCTACACCTTC
TRBJ2-1,TRBV3-1,many,NA,CASSQDGKSRQFF,TGTGCCAGCAGCCAAGATGGGAAGAGTCGGCAGTTCTTC
TRBJ1-2,TRBV11-2,few,TRBD1,CASSYAGTGTNYGYTF,TGTGCCAGCAGCTACGCCGGGACAGGGACAAACTATGGCTACACCTTC